This TCR beta chain was obtained from a study of early T cells in non-severe SARS-CoV-2 infection. On the study more broadly: Sequencing of unsorted whole blood was done on bulk RNA, leaving chains unpaired.

Germline CDR1 reads SEHNR; CDR2 reads FQNEAQ (reference sequence). The length of the CDR3 is 15 residues. Trimming cost V 5 bases and J 4 bases; bases outside gene matches: 7. cDNA molecules, individually, were tagged with unique molecular identifiers. One entry per CDR3 protein, called by TCRdb with MiXCR from the 5' RACE reads. This repertoire shows about 56,000 distinct CDR3 sequences, roughly 16% found once; its top ten account for over 4%. This TCR derives from an adult who was a healthcare worker with PCR-confirmed SARS-CoV-2 infection or an uninfected control (not recorded which). The chain links TRBV7-9 to TRBJ1-2; 10 bases are shared with TRBD1. Here the sequenced sample was whole blood, taken at baseline. The CDR3 DNA follows: TGTGCCAGCAGCCCCGGACAGGGGGAACTCTATGGCTACACCTTC. Translating gives CASSPGQGELYGYTF. The whole variable domain, remainder taken from reference TRBV7-9 and TRBJ1-2, is DTGVSQNPRHKITKRGQNVTFRCDPISEHNRLYWYRQTLGQGPEFLTYFQNEAQLEKSRLLSDRFSAERPKGSFSTLEIQRTEQGDSAMYLCASSPGQGELYGYTFGSGTRLTVV.